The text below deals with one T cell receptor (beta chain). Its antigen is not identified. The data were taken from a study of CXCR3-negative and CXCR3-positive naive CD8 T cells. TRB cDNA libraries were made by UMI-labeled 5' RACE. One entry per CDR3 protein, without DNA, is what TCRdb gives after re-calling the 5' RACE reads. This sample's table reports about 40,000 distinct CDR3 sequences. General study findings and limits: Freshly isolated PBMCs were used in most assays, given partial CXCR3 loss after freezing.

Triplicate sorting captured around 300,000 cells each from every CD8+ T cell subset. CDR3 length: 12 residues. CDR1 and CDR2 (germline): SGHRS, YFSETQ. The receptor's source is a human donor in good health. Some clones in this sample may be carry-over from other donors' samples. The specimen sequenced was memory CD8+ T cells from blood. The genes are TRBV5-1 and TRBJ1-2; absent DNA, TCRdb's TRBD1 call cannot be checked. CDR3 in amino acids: CASSLEGNGYTF.